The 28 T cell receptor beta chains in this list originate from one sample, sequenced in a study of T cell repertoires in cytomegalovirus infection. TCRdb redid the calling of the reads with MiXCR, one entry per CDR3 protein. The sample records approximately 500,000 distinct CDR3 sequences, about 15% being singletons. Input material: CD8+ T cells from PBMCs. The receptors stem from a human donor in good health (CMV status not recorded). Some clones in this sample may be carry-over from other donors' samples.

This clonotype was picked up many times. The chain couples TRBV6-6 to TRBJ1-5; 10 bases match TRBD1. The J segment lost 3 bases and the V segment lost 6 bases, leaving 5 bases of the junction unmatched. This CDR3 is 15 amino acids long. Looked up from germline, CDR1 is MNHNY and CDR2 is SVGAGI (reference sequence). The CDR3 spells CASRRDRGDNQPQHF. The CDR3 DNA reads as TGTGCCAGCAGAAGGGACAGGGGAGACAATCAGCCCCAGCATTTT.

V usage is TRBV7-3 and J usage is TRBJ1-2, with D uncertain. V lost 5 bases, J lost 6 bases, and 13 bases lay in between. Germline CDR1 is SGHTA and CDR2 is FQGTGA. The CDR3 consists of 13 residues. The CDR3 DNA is TGTGCCAGCAGCCCCGGACCCCCCGATGGCTACACCTTC. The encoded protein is CASSPGPPDGYTF.

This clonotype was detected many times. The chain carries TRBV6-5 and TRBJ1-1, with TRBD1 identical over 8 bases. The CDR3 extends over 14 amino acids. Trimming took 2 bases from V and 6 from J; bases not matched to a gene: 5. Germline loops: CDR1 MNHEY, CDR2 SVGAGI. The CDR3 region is CASSYTQGASEAFF. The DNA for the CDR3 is TGTGCCAGCAGTTACACCCAGGGGGCCTCTGAAGCTTTCTTT.

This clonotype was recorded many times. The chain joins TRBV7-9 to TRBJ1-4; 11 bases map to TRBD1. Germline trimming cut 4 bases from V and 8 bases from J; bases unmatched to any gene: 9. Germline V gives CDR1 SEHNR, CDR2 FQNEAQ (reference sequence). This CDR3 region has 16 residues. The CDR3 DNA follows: TGTGCCAGCAGCTCCGAAGGACAGGGGGCTTGGGAAAAACTGTTTTTT. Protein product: CASSSEGQGAWEKLFF.

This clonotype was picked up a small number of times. CDR3 DNA: TGTGCCAGCTTGGAGGGGCCTGGTAACTATGGCTACACCTTC. The encoded protein is CASLEGPGNYGYTF. The V gene is TRBV2, the J gene TRBJ1-2; tentatively, D is TRBD1 (5 bases). The V gene's germline CDR1 is SNHLY and CDR2 FYNNEI. The CDR3 spans 14 residues. V was trimmed by 8 bases and J by 1 base, leaving 14 bases between them.

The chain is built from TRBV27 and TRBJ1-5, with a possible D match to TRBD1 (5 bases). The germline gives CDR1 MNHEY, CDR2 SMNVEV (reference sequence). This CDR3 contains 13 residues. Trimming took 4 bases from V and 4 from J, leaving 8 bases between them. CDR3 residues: CASSSGWNQPQHF. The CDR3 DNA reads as TGTGCCAGCAGTTCAGGGTGGAATCAGCCCCAGCATTTT.

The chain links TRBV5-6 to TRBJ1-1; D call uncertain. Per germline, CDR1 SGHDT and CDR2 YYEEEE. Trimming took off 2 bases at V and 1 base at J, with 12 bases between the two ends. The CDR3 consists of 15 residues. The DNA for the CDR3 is TGTGCCAGCAGCTTACTACGGCTTACGAACACTGAAGCTTTCTTT. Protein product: CASSLLRLTNTEAFF.

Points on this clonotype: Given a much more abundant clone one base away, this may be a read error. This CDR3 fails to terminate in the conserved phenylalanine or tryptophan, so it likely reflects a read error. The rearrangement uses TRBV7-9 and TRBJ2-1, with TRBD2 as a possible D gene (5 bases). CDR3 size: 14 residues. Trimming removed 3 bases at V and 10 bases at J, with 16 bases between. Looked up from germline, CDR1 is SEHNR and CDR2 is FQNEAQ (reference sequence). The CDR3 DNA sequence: TGTGCCAGCAGCTTGAGCGGTCAGAGAGGAGAGCAGTTCTTA. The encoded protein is CASSLSGQRGEQFL.

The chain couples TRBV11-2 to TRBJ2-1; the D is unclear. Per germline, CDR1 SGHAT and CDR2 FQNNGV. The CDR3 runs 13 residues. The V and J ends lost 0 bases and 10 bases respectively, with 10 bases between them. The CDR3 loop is CASSLDQGSEQFF. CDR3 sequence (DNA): TGTGCCAGCAGCTTAGATCAAGGGTCGGAGCAGTTCTTC.

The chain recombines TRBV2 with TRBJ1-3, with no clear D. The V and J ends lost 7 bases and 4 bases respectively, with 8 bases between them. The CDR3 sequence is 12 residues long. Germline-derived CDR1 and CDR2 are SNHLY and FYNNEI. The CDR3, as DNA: TGTGCCAGCAATGGCTGGGGAAACACCATATATTTT. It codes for CASNGWGNTIYF.

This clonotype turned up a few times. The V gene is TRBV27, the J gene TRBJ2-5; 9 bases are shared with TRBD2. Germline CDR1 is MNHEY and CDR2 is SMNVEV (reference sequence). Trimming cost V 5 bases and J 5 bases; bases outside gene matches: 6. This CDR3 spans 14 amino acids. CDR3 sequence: CASSITGLAETQYF. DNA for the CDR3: TGTGCCAGCAGTATAACGGGACTAGCCGAGACCCAGTACTTC.

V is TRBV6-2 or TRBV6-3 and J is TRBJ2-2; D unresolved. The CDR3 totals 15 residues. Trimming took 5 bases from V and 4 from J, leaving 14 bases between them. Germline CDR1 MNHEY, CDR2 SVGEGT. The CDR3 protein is CASSQSPGGTGELFF. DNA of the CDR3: TGTGCCAGCAGTCAATCACCGGGCGGCACCGGGGAGCTGTTTTTT.

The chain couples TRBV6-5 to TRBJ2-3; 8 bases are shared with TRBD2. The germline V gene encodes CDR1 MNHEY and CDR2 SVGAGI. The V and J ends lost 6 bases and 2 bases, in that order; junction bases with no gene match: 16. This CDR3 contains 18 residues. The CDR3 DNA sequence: TGTGCCAGCAGGAGGCGAGCGGGAGTAAGCCTCGCCACAGATACGCAGTATTTT. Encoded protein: CASRRRAGVSLATDTQYF.

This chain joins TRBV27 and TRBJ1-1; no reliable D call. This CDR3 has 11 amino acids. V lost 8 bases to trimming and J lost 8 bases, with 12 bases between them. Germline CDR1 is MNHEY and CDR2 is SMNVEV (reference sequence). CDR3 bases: TGTGCCAGCGGAAAGGGCACGGAAGCTTTCTTT. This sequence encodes CASGKGTEAFF.

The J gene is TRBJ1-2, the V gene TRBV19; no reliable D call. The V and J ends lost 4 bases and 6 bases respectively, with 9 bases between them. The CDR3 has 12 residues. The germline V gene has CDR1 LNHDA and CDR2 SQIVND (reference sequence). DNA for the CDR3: TGTGCCAGTAGTAAAGGGTTGGATGGCTACACCTTC. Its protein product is CASSKGLDGYTF. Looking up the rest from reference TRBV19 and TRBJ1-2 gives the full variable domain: DGGITQSPKYLFRKEGQNVTLSCEQNLNHDAMYWYRQDPGQGLRLIYYSQIVNDFQKGDIAEGYSVSREKKESFPLTVTSAQKNPTAFYLCASSKGLDGYTFGSGTRLTVV.

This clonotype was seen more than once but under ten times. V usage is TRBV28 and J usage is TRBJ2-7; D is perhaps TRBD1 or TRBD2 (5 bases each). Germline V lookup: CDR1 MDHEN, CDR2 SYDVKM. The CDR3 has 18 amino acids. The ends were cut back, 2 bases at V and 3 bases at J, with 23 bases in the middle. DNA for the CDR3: TGTGCCAGCAGTTTAGAGGGCAGGGTAGTAAAGAAATTCTACGAGCAGTACTTC. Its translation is CASSLEGRVVKKFYEQYF.

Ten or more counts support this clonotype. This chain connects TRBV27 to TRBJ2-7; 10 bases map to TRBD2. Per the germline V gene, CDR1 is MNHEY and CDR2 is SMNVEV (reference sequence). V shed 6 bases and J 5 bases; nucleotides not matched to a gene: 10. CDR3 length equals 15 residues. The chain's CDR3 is CASSRASGSRNEQYF. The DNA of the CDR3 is TGTGCCAGCAGCCGTGCTAGCGGGAGTAGAAACGAGCAGTACTTC.

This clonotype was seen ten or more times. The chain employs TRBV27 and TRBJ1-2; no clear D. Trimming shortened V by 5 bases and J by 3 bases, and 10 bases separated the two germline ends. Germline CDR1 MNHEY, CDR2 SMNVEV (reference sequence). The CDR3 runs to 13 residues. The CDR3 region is CASSPAMDYGYTF. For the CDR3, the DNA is TGTGCCAGCAGTCCAGCCATGGACTATGGCTACACCTTC.

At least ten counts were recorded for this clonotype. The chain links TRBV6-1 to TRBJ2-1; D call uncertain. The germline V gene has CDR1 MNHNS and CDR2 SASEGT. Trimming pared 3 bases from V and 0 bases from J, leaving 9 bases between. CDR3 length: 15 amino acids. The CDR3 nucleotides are TGTGCCAGCAGTGAGGACCTGAGCTCCTACAATGAGCAGTTCTTC. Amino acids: CASSEDLSSYNEQFF.

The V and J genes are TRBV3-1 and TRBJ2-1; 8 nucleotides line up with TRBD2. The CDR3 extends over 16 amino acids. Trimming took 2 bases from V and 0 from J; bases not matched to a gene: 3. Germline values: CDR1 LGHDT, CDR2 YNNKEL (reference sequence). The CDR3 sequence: CASSQLAGNSYNEQFF. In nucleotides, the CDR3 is TGTGCCAGCAGCCAATTAGCGGGGAACTCCTACAATGAGCAGTTCTTC.

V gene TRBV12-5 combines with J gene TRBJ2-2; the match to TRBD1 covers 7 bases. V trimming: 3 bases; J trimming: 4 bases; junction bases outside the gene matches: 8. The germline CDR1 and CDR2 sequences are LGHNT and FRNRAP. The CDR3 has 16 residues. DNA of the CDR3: TGTGCTAGTGGTTTTACGACAGGGTTGGGCACCGGGGAGCTGTTTTTT. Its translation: CASGFTTGLGTGELFF.

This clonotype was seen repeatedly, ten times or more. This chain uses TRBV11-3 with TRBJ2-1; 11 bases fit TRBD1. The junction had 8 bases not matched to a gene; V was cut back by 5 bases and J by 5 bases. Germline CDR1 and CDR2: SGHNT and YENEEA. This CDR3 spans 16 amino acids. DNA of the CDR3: TGTGCCAGCAGCAAAAGGACAGGGGGCAACCACAATGAGCAGTTCTTC. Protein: CASSKRTGGNHNEQFF.

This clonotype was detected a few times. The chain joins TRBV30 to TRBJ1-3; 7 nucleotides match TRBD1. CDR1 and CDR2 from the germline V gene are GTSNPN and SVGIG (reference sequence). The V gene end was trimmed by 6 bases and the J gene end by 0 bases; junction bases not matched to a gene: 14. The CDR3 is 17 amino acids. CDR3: CACPLRGTAGSGNTIYF. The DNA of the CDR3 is TGTGCCTGTCCCTTACGAGGGACAGCAGGCTCTGGAAACACCATATATTTT.

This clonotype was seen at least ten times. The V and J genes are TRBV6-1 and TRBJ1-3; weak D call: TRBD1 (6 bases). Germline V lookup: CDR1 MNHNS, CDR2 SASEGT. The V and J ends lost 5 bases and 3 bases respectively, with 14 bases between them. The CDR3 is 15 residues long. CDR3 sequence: CASSPRGRYGNTIYF. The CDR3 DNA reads TGTGCCAGCAGTCCCCGGGGGCGCTATGGAAACACCATATATTTT.

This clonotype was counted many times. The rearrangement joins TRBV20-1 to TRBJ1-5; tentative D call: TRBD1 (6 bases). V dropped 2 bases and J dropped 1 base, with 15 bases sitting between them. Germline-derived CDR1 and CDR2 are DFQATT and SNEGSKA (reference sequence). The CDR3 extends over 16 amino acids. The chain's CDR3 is CSARPLPGDSNQPQHF. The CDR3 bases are TGCAGTGCTAGACCTCTACCAGGGGACAGCAATCAGCCCCAGCATTTT.

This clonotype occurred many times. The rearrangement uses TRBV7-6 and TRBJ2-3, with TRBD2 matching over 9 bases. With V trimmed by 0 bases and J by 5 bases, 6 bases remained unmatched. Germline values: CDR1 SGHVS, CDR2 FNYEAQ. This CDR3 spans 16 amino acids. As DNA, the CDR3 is TGTGCCAGCAGCTTAGCGGAGGCGGGAGGGGAAGATACGCAGTATTTT. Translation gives CASSLAEAGGEDTQYF.

The CDR3 sequence is CASSQAGLVMDIQYF. CDR3 DNA: TGTGCCAGCAGCCAAGCGGGACTAGTCATGGACATTCAGTACTTC. The chain links TRBV3-1 to TRBJ2-4; 8 nucleotides agree with TRBD2. The V gene end was trimmed by 1 base and the J gene end by 8 bases; junction bases not matched to a gene: 7. Germline V CDR1 and CDR2: LGHDT, YNNKEL (reference sequence). The CDR3 is made up of 15 amino acids.

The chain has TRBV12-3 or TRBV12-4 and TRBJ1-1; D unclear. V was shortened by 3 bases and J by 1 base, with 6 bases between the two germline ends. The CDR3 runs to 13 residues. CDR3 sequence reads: CASSFVKNTEAFF. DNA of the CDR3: TGTGCCAGCAGTTTCGTCAAGAACACTGAAGCTTTCTTT.